This TCR beta chain was captured by sequencing in a study of T cells after yellow fever vaccination. Study-level information: SMART-Seq v4 Ultra Low Input handled preparation of low-cell-number fractions.

Per germline, CDR1 SGHTA and CDR2 FQGTGA. V dropped 5 bases and J dropped 0 bases, with 10 bases sitting between them. This CDR3 has 14 amino acids. This clonotype was detected only a few times. The antigen is unknown. A single record per CDR3 protein comes from TCRdb applying MiXCR to the 5' RACE reads. The table has 450,000 to 550,000 distinct CDR3 sequences, about a fifth seen once. The study, taken as a whole, reports: Researchers noted that a small share of clonotypes showed up in both CD4 and CD8 compartments. Among primary-vaccination clones, most reappeared after the booster, at 96% for CD4 and more than 75% for CD8. The secondary response showed a weaker magnitude and a faster peak, day 5 versus 15.

The sequencing here drew on PBMCs, taken 21 days after the first yellow fever vaccination. This clonotype was sampled from a man between 18 and 29 years old who received the YFV17D yellow fever vaccine. The chain has TRBV7-3 and TRBJ2-5; weak D call: TRBD1 (5 bases). CDR3 nucleotides: TGTGCCAGCAGCAAAGGGGCACACCAAGAGACCCAGTACTTC. It codes for CASSKGAHQETQYF.